Sequencing of this T cell receptor beta chain was carried out in a study of cytomegalovirus exposure and HLA in healthy donors. The repertoire was sequenced with immunoSEQ multiplex PCR; TCRdb's copy has only in-frame clones and lacks some. The table includes tens of thousands of clones, roughly 88% detected once. The sequence came from a woman in her twenties or thirties in good health and CMV-seronegative. The sample was PBMCs.

The CDR3 spells CASSLRQRVNYGYTF. The CDR3, as DNA: TGTGCCAGCAGTTTACGACAGCGAGTTAACTATGGCTACACCTTC. V is TRBV6-5 and J is TRBJ1-2; the D gene is possibly TRBD1 (5 bases). The CDR3 spans 15 residues. V was trimmed by 4 bases and J by 1 base, leaving 13 bases between them. In germline, CDR1 is MNHEY, CDR2 SVGAGI.